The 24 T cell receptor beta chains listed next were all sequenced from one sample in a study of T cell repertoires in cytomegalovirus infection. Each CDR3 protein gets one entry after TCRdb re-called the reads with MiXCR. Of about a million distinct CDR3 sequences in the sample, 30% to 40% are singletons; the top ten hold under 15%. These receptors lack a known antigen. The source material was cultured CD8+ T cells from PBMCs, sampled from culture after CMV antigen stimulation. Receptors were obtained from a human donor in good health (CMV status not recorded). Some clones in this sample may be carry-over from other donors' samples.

This chain's CDR3 is CASSSGQLREQYV. In DNA, the CDR3 is TGTGCCAGCAGCTCAGGACAGCTTCGCGAGCAGTACGTC. The J gene is TRBJ2-7, the V gene TRBV5-6; D is possibly TRBD1 (6 bases). Trimming shortened V by 3 bases and J by 6 bases, and 13 bases separated the two germline ends. Germline CDR1 is SGHDT and CDR2 is YYEEEE. CDR3 length: 13 residues.

CDR3 in amino acids: CASSLRRSYNSPLHF. The CDR3 region has the DNA TGTGCCAGCAGTTTACGTCGCTCCTATAATTCACCCCTCCACTTT. The chain has TRBV27 and TRBJ1-6; D remains unclear. Trimming pared 2 bases from V and 0 bases from J, leaving 5 bases between. This CDR3 contains 15 residues. Germline lookup yields CDR1 MNHEY and CDR2 SMNVEV (reference sequence).

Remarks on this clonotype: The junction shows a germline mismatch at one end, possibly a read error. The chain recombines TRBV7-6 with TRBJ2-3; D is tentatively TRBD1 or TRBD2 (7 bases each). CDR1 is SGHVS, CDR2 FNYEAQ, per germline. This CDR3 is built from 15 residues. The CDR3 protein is CASSSSGGVGDTQYF. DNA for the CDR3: TGTGCTAGCAGCTCATCAGGGGGGGTAGGGGATACGCAGTATTTT.

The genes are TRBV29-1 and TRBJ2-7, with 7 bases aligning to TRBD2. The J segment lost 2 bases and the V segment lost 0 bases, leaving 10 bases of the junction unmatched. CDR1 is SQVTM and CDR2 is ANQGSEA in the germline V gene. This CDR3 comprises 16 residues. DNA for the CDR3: TGCAGCGTTGAAGAACCCCGACTAGCCCGTGCCTACGAGCAGTACGTC. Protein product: CSVEEPRLARAYEQYV.

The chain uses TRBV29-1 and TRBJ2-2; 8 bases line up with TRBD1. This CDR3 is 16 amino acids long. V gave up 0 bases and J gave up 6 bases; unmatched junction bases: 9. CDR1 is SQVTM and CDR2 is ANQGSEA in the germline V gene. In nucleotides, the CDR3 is TGCAGCGTTGAAGATCCTAGGACAGGGCGGTCCGGGGAGCTGTTTTTT. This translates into CSVEDPRTGRSGELFF.

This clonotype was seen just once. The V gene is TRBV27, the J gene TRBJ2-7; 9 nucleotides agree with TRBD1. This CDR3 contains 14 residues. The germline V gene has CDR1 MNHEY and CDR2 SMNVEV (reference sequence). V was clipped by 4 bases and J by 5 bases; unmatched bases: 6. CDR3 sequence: CASSSHRGHDEQYV. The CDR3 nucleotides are TGTGCCAGCAGTTCGCACAGGGGGCACGACGAGCAGTACGTC.

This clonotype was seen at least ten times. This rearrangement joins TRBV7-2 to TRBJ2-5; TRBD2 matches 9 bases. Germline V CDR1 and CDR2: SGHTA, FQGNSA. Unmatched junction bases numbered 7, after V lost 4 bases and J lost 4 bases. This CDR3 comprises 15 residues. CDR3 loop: CASSSGGGASETQYF. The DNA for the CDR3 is TGTGCCAGCAGCTCCGGCGGGGGGGCCTCAGAGACCCAGTACTTC.

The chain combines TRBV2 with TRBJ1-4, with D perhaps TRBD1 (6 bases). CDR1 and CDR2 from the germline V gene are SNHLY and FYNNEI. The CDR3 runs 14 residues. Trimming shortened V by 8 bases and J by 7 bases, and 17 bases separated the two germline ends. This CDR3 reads CASSTGGLIEKLFF. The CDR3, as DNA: TGTGCCAGCTCGACGGGGGGCTTAATTGAAAAACTGTTTTTT.

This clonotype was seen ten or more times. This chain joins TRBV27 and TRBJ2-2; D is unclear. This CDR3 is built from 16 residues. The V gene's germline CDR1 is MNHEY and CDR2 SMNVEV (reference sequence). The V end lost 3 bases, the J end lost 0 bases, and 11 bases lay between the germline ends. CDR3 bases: TGTGCCAGCAGTTTTTTAAGCGACTCGAACACCGGGGAGCTGTTTTTT. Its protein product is CASSFLSDSNTGELFF.

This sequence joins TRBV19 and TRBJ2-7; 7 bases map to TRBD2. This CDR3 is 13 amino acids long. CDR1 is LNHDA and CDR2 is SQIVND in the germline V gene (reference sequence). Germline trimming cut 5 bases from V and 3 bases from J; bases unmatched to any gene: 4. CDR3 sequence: CASSASSGYEQYF. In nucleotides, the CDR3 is TGTGCCAGTAGTGCGTCTAGCGGCTACGAGCAGTACTTC. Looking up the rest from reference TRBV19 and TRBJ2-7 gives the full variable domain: DGGITQSPKYLFRKEGQNVTLSCEQNLNHDAMYWYRQDPGQGLRLIYYSQIVNDFQKGDIAEGYSVSREKKESFPLTVTSAQKNPTAFYLCASSASSGYEQYFGPGTRLTVT.

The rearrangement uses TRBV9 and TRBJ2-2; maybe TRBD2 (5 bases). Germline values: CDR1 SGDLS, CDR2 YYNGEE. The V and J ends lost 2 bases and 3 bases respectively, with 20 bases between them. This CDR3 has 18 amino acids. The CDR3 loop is CASSVPRNSIGDTGELFF. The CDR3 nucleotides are TGTGCCAGCAGCGTCCCCAGGAACTCCATCGGGGACACCGGGGAGCTGTTTTTT.

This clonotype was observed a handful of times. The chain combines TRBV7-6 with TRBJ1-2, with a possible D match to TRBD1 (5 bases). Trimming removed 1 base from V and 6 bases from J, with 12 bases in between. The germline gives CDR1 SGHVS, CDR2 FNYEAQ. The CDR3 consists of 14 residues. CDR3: CASSLVRRDDGYTF. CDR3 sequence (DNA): TGTGCCAGCAGCTTAGTTCGCAGGGACGATGGCTACACCTTC.

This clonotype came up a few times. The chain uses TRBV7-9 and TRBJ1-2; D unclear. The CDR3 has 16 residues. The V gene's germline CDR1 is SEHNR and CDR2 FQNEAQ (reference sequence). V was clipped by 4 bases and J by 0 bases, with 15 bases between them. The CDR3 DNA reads TGTGCCAGCAGCTCTCTAAAGGTTTTCCCTAACTATGGCTACACCTTC. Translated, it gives CASSSLKVFPNYGYTF.

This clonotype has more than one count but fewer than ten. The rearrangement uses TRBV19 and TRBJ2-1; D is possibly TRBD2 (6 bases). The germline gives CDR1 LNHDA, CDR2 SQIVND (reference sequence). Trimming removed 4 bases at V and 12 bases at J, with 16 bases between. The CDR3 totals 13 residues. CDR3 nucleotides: TGTGCCAGTAGTAGAGGGACTCCTCTCGGGCAGTTCTTC. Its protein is CASSRGTPLGQFF.

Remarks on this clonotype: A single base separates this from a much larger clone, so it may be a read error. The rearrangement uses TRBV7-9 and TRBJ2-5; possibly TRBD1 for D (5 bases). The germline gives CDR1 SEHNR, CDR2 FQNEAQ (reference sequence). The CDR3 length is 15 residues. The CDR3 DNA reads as TGTGCCAGCAGCTCCCCGCAGTACGGACAAGAGACCCAGTGCTTC. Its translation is CASSSPQYGQETQCF.

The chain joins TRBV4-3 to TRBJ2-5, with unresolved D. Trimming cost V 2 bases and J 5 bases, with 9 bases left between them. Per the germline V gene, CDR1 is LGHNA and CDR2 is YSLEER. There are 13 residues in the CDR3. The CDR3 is CASSQSWMETQYF. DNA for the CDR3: TGCGCCAGCAGCCAATCATGGATGGAGACCCAGTACTTC.

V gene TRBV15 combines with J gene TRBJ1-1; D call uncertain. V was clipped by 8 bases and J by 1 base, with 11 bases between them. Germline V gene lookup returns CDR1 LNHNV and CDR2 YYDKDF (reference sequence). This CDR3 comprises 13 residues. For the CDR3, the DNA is TGTGCCACCCAGCCGGCTGGGAACACTGAAGCTTTCTTT. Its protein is CATQPAGNTEAFF.

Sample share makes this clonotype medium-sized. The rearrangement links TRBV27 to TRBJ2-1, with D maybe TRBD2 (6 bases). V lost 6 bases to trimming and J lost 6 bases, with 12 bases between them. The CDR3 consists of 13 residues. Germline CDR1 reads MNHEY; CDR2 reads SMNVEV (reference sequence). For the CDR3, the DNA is TGTGCCAGCAGCTTAGTCGGGAGCAATGAGCAGTTCTTC. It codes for CASSLVGSNEQFF.

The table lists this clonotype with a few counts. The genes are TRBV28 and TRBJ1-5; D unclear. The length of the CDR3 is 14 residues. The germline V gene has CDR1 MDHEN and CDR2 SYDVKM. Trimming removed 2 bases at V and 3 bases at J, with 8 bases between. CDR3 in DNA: TGTGCCAGCAGTTTAGCCAGAGACAATCAGCCCCAGCATTTT. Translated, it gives CASSLARDNQPQHF. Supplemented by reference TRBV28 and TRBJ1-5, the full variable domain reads DVKVTQSSRYLVKRTGEKVFLECVQDMDHENMFWYRQDPGLGLRLIYFSYDVKMKEKGDIPEGYSVSREKKERFSLILESASTNQTSMYLCASSLARDNQPQHFGDGTRLSIL.

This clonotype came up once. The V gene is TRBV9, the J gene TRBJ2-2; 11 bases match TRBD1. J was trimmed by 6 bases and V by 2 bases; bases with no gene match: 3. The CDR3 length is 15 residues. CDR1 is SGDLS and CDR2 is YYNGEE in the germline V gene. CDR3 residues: CASSVGQGDPGELFF. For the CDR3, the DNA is TGTGCCAGCAGCGTGGGACAGGGGGATCCCGGGGAGCTGTTTTTT.

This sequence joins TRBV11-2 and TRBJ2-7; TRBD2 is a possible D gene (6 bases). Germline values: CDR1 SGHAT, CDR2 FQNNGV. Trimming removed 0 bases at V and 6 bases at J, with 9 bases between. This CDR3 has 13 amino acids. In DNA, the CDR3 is TGTGCCAGCAGCTTAGATTGGGACTCCGAGCAGTACGTC. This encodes CASSLDWDSEQYV.

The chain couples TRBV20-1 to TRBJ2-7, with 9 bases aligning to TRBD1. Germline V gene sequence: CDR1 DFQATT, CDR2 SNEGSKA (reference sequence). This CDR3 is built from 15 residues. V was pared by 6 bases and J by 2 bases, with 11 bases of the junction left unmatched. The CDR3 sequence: CSAPLPGTGPYEQYF. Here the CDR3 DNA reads TGCAGTGCACCTCTTCCGGGGACAGGGCCCTACGAGCAGTACTTC.

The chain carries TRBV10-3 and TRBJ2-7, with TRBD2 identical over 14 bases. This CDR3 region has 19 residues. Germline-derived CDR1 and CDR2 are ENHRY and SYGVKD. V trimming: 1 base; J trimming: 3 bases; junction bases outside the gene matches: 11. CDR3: CAISELRTSGGSRGYEQYF. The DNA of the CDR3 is TGTGCCATCAGTGAGTTAAGGACTAGCGGGGGGTCTCGGGGCTACGAGCAGTACTTC.

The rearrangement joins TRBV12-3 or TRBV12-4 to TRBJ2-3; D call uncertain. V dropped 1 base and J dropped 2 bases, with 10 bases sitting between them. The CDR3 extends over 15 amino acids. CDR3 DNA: TGTGCCAGCAGTTTAGGCGGTCGTACCACAGATACGCAGTATTTT. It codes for CASSLGGRTTDTQYF.